The following is a TCR beta chain sequence with its context. Its antigen is unknown. TCRdb's copy holds only in-frame clones and misses some; the assay was immunoSEQ multiplex PCR. The sample shows over 10,000 clones, approximately 84% of them seen only once. With 5 bases clipped from V and 5 bases from J, the junction kept 10 bases outside the gene matches. This CDR3 is built from 16 residues. Germline V lookup: CDR1 MNHEY, CDR2 SMNVEV (reference sequence). The sample comes from a study of graft-versus-host responses after intestinal transplantation. Whole-study context: Transplant recipients had multivisceral, liver-intestinal, or isolated intestinal grafts. Whole-study results and caveats: In recipient marrow, GvH clones were found, and some appeared first in ileum or blood. Early HvG declines after transplant were associated with peak circulating GvH clone levels.

The TCR comes from a human patient who received an intestinal transplant, so some T cells may come from the graft donor. The sequencing here drew on PBMCs, taken around 290 days after intestinal transplant. The chain employs TRBV27 and TRBJ2-1; the match to TRBD1 covers 9 bases. CDR3 coding DNA: TGTGCCAGCAGTACTCGACAGGGGGGGCTACACAATGAGCAGTTCTTC. Encoded protein: CASSTRQGGLHNEQFF.